Listed below are T cell receptor beta chains from one sample, sequenced in a study of blood T cells in healthy people across ages. TCRdb fed the 5' RACE reads into MiXCR, producing one record per CDR3 protein. The repertoire holds 1.6 million or so distinct CDR3 sequences, with 30% to 40% as singletons. The sequencing input was blood. The origin of the receptors is a woman in her twenties or thirties in good health. Both conserved end residues are part of each CDR3. D genes are given only for firm matches. Size values are once, few and many counts, or a class for expanded clones, and some rows have none.

TGTGCCAGCAGTTGGAGACCGACTAGCGGGAGCTCCTACAATGAGCAGTTCTTC | CASSWRPTSGSSYNEQFF | many | TRBV6-5 | TRBD2 | TRBJ2-1
TGCGCCAGCAGAAGGACAGGGGGCTCAGATACGCAGTATTTT | CASRRTGGSDTQYF | once | TRBV5-1 | TRBD1 | TRBJ2-3
TGTGCCATCAGGTCGGGGAACACTGAAGCTTTCTTT | CAIRSGNTEAFF | few | TRBV10-3 | . | TRBJ1-1
TGTGCCAGCGACTCGGGGGATTTCAGCTCCTACGAGCAGTACTTC | CASDSGDFSSYEQYF | few | TRBV28 | . | TRBJ2-7
TGCGCCAGCAGCCAAGTGGGGTTAACTAATGAAAAACTGTTTTTT | CASSQVGLTNEKLFF | few | TRBV4-1 | . | TRBJ1-4
TGTGCCAGCGTCTCCGAAGCGACAGAGACCCAGTACTTC | CASVSEATETQYF | few | TRBV12-3/TRBV12-4 | . | TRBJ2-5
TGTGCCAGCAGCTTAAATCCCGGACAGAAAGGGACCCAGTACTTC | CASSLNPGQKGTQYF | few | TRBV7-7 | . | TRBJ2-5
TGTGCCAGCAGCCAAGAAGGCTTGGTGGGCAATCAGCCCCAGCATTTT | CASSQEGLVGNQPQHF | few | TRBV3-1 | . | TRBJ1-5
TGTGCCAGCAGCTTAGAGCTAGCGGGAGGCGCCAGCGGTGAGCAGTTCTTC | CASSLELAGGASGEQFF | few | TRBV7-2 | TRBD2 | TRBJ2-1
TGTGCCAGCAGTGAAGACAGGGGAGACGGAGCTTTCTTT | CASSEDRGDGAFF | few | TRBV6-1 | TRBD1 | TRBJ1-1
TGCAGCGTTGAGCCACGGGACACACGACACTATGGCTACACCTTC | CSVEPRDTRHYGYTF | many | TRBV29-1 | . | TRBJ1-2
TGTGCCAGCAGTCGGGCGGGACAGAGGATGGATGGCTACACCTTC | CASSRAGQRMDGYTF | few | TRBV6-5 | TRBD1 | TRBJ1-2
TGTGCCAGCAGTTTCCTCGGGGGTGGGACCGAGCAGTACTTC | CASSFLGGGTEQYF | few | TRBV27 | . | TRBJ2-7
TGTGCCAGCAGTGTCCTCAGGGTCAGCAATCAGCCCCAGCATTTT | CASSVLRVSNQPQHF | . | TRBV2 | . | TRBJ1-5
TGTGCCAGCAGCCAAGTAGGAGGTCCCTACCTCCTCGAGCAGTACTTC | CASSQVGGPYLLEQYF | . | TRBV3-1 | . | TRBJ2-7
TGCAGCGTTACTAGCGGGGCTAGCACAGATACGCAGTATTTT | CSVTSGASTDTQYF | . | TRBV29-1 | TRBD2 | TRBJ2-3